This T cell receptor beta chain was captured by sequencing in a study of coeliac disease. Clones were sequenced by immunoSEQ multiplex PCR, and TCRdb holds only the in-frame ones, with some missing. The data contain approximately 9,000 clones, 67% of them singletons. The CDR3 is made up of 17 amino acids. Germline CDR1 reads MNHEY; CDR2 reads SMNVEV (reference sequence). Unmatched junction bases numbered 11, after V lost 6 bases and J lost 1 base. This clone was counted between two and nine times. The sample was lamina propria lymphocytes from the gut. The rearrangement links TRBV27 to TRBJ2-7; 11 nucleotides align to TRBD2. The TCR comes from an older woman with celiac disease. In DNA form, the CDR3 reads TGTGCCAGCAGCACAATACCACTAGCGGGGGATTCCTACGAGCAGTACTTC. Amino acid sequence: CASSTIPLAGDSYEQYF.